Each of the 5 T cell receptor beta chains below was sequenced from the same sample in a study of blood T cell repertoires in COVID-19. Sequenced by immunoSEQ multiplex PCR; TCRdb stores in-frame clones only, minus some. Of roughly 260,000 clones in the sample, more than 70% were seen once. The source material was peripheral blood. The receptors derive from a woman in her fifties or sixties with acute or convalescent COVID-19.

This chain links TRBV7-9 with TRBJ2-6, with D tentatively TRBD1 (7 bases). This CDR3 is built from 19 residues. Deletions cut 5 bases from V and 4 bases from J, with 24 bases between. From germline, CDR1 is SEHNR and CDR2 FQNEAQ (reference sequence). CDR3 amino acids: CASSPLWGRGASGANVLTF. In DNA, the CDR3 is TGTGCCAGCAGCCCTCTCTGGGGCAGGGGGGCGTCCGGGGCCAACGTCCTGACTTTC.

This chain uses TRBV18 with TRBJ2-3; TRBD2 matches at 16 bases. V trimming: 5 bases; J trimming: 3 bases; junction bases outside the gene matches: 8. CDR3 size: 18 residues. Germline V gene data show CDR1 as KGHSH and CDR2 as LQKENI. As DNA, the CDR3 is TGTGCCAGCTCATCGGGACTAGCGGGAGGGCCGGAGACAGATACGCAGTATTTT. Translated, it gives CASSSGLAGGPETDTQYF.

The V and J genes are TRBV10-3 and TRBJ2-7, with TRBD1 matching over 8 bases. The CDR3 totals 13 residues. After removal of 4 bases from V and 5 bases from J, the junction contained 4 bases not matched to a gene. Per germline, CDR1 ENHRY and CDR2 SYGVKD. CDR3: CAISGQGSDEQYF. In DNA form, the CDR3 reads TGTGCCATCAGTGGACAGGGGAGTGACGAGCAGTACTTC.

This chain links TRBV7-3 with TRBJ2-7; TRBD2 aligns across 7 bases. The germline CDR1 and CDR2 sequences are SGHTA and FQGTGA. Trimming cost V 2 bases and J 5 bases; bases outside gene matches: 3. The CDR3 is 13 residues long. The CDR3 sequence is CASSLAGDNEQYF. As DNA, the CDR3 is TGTGCCAGCAGCTTAGCGGGAGATAACGAGCAGTACTTC.

This clone has a single count. The rearrangement uses TRBV15 and TRBJ2-4; D perhaps matches TRBD1 (6 bases). CDR1 is LNHNV and CDR2 is YYDKDF in the germline V gene (reference sequence). This CDR3 is built from 15 residues. Trimming pared 0 bases from V and 6 bases from J, leaving 12 bases between. The CDR3 loop is CATSRDTGFGNIQYF. DNA for the CDR3: TGTGCCACCAGCAGAGATACAGGGTTTGGAAACATTCAGTACTTC.